This paragraph reports one T cell receptor beta chain. This specimen belongs to a study of blood T cell repertoires in COVID-19. Study information: The United States, Italy and Spain were the sources of the acute and convalescent COVID-19 samples. Nucleic acid was either cDNA or gDNA, and it came from T cells, B-cell-depleted T cells, or PBMCs.

Germline V gives CDR1 SGHNT, CDR2 YENEEA. Deletions cut 0 bases from V and 0 bases from J, with 17 bases between. CDR3 length equals 19 residues. Study processing details: Nucleated cell number was recorded as an estimate derived from reference gene primer amplification. Clones were sequenced by immunoSEQ multiplex PCR, and TCRdb holds only the in-frame ones, with some missing. That table furnishes V, J and clone size, whereas the DNA furnished D and trimming. The table records approximately 290,000 clones, 89% of them present only once. The Seattle patients, enrolled during active infection, were followed longitudinally.

The chain combines TRBV11-3 with TRBJ1-4; D gene ambiguous. Sequencing was done on a sample of peripheral blood. The TCR originated in a woman aged 25-40 years with COVID-19, enrolled during active disease. CDR3 amino acids: CASSLDRTSKPATNEKLFF. The CDR3 DNA reads as TGTGCCAGCAGCTTAGATCGAACATCGAAACCTGCAACTAATGAAAAACTGTTTTTT.